This is a list of T cell receptor beta chains from one sample in a study of neurological immune-mediated disorders. Each CDR3 protein gets one entry after TCRdb re-called the 5' RACE reads with MiXCR. In the table there are about 65,000 distinct CDR3 sequences, around 4% of which are singletons. The sample taken for sequencing was PBMCs. These TCRs come from a man in his fifties or sixties with multiple sclerosis. The CDR3 runs from the conserved cysteine through the conserved F or W. A D gene is named only where the DNA matches it firmly. A clone size is listed for some rows: how often the clone was seen (once, few, many), or a class if it is expanded.

size	J	V	D	CDR3	DNA
many	TRBJ1-2	TRBV5-1	NA	CASSPASGDGYTF	TGCGCCAGCAGCCCAGCGTCGGGGGATGGCTACACCTTC
many	TRBJ1-2	TRBV6-2/TRBV6-3	NA	CASSYTGPYGYTF	TGTGCCAGCAGTTACACGGGACCCTATGGCTACACCTTC
many	TRBJ2-1	TRBV11-2	TRBD1	CASSFTQGITSEQFF	TGTGCCAGCAGCTTCACACAGGGGATAACCAGTGAGCAGTTCTTC
NA	TRBJ2-7	TRBV6-5	TRBD1	CASRFTGQGTYEQYF	TGTGCCAGCAGATTCACGGGACAGGGTACCTACGAGCAGTACTTC
many	TRBJ1-1	TRBV5-6	TRBD1	CASSSTPTGETEAFF	TGTGCCAGCAGCTCAACCCCAACAGGGGAGACTGAAGCTTTCTTT
many	TRBJ2-2	TRBV7-2	NA	CASSVRHTGELFF	TGTGCCAGCAGCGTACGACACACCGGGGAGCTGTTTTTT
many	TRBJ1-5	TRBV20-1	NA	CSARESTGNQPQHF	TGCAGTGCTAGAGAAAGCACAGGCAATCAGCCCCAGCATTTT
many	TRBJ1-1	TRBV12-3/TRBV12-4	NA	CASSSGVTEAFF	TGTGCCAGCAGTTCAGGGGTCACTGAAGCTTTCTTT
many	TRBJ2-7	TRBV7-2	NA	CASSQTPGNPYEQYF	TGTGCCAGCAGCCAAACCCCCGGGAACCCCTACGAGCAGTACTTC
many	TRBJ2-7	TRBV7-6	TRBD1	CASSLNRGQGSGEQYF	TGTGCCAGCAGCCTCAACCGCGGACAGGGATCAGGCGAGCAGTACTTC
many	TRBJ1-6	TRBV6-2/TRBV6-3	NA	CASSYDSYNSPLHF	TGTGCCAGCAGTTACGACTCCTATAATTCACCCCTCCACTTT
many	TRBJ2-5	TRBV14	NA	CASSYRVVHQETQYF	TGTGCCAGCAGTTACAGGGTAGTTCACCAAGAGACCCAGTACTTC
NA	TRBJ1-2	TRBV6-5	NA	CASSYSTTRGIYYGYTF	TGTGCCAGCAGTTACTCGACCACGCGGGGCATCTACTATGGCTACACCTTC
many	TRBJ2-1	TRBV5-1	TRBD1	CASRRGQNNEQFF	TGCGCCAGCAGGAGGGGACAGAACAATGAGCAGTTCTTC
many	TRBJ1-1	TRBV12-3/TRBV12-4	NA	CASTPRPGNTEAFF	TGTGCCAGCACCCCCCGGCCAGGGAACACTGAAGCTTTCTTT
many	TRBJ2-5	TRBV7-2	NA	CASRRIAGSWQETQYF	TGTGCCAGCAGGAGGATCGCAGGGTCTTGGCAAGAGACCCAGTACTTC
many	TRBJ1-1	TRBV7-9	TRBD1	CASSSSGGGYTEAFF	TGTGCCAGCAGCTCCTCAGGGGGCGGGTACACTGAAGCTTTCTTT
NA	TRBJ2-1	TRBV5-1	TRBD2	CASSLGFSGIGQQFF	TGCGCCAGCAGCTTGGGTTTTAGCGGGATTGGTCAGCAGTTCTTC
many	TRBJ2-2	TRBV10-3	NA	CAIGATNTGELFF	TGTGCCATCGGGGCGACGAACACCGGGGAGCTGTTTTTT
many	TRBJ2-2	TRBV2	TRBD2	CASSVAGSTGELFF	TGTGCCAGCAGTGTAGCGGGAAGCACCGGGGAGCTGTTTTTT
many	TRBJ1-4	TRBV7-2	NA	CASSLVRVNNEKLFF	TGTGCCAGCAGCTTAGTGCGGGTTAATAATGAAAAACTGTTTTTT
many	TRBJ1-1	TRBV3-1	NA	CASRDTGLFVNTEAFF	TGTGCCAGCAGAGACACAGGGTTGTTTGTGAACACTGAAGCTTTCTTT
NA	TRBJ2-5	TRBV7-9	NA	CASSLYETQYF	TGTGCCAGCAGCTTGTACGAGACCCAGTACTTC
many	TRBJ1-6	TRBV20-1	TRBD1	CSARARDRDYSPLHF	TGCAGTGCTAGAGCCAGGGACAGGGATTATTCACCCCTCCACTTT
many	TRBJ2-3	TRBV7-2	NA	CASSFGGRVGTDTQYF	TGTGCCAGCAGCTTTGGGGGGCGGGTCGGCACAGATACGCAGTATTTT
many	TRBJ2-3	TRBV4-1	NA	CASSRATVTDTQYF	TGCGCCAGCAGCCGGGCGACAGTCACAGATACGCAGTATTTT
many	TRBJ1-5	TRBV7-8	NA	CASSLGGRSNQPQNF	TGTGCCAGCAGCTTAGGGGGACGGAGCAATCAGCCCCAGAATTTT
many	TRBJ2-3	TRBV20-1	NA	CSARGPGSTDTQYF	TGCAGTGCTAGAGGCCCGGGTAGCACAGATACGCAGTATTTT
NA	TRBJ2-2	TRBV2	NA	CASSQDAGYAGELFF	TGTGCCAGCAGTCAGGACGCCGGGTACGCCGGGGAGCTGTTTTTT
many	TRBJ1-2	TRBV25-1	NA	CASSDFGDPNYGYTF	TGTGCCAGCAGTGATTTCGGCGACCCTAACTATGGCTACACCTTC
many	TRBJ1-2	TRBV6-5	TRBD1	CASSYRGQGASVSTF	TGTGCCAGCAGTTACCGGGGACAGGGAGCGTCGGTTTCCACCTTC
many	TRBJ1-2	TRBV6-1	NA	CASRIDRNYGYTF	TGTGCCAGCAGAATCGACAGGAACTATGGCTACACCTTC
many	TRBJ2-3	TRBV5-1	TRBD1	CASSFDRAVDTQYF	TGCGCCAGCAGTTTCGACAGGGCTGTGGATACGCAGTATTTT
many	TRBJ1-1	TRBV3-1	NA	CASRDMNTEAFF	TGTGCCAGCAGAGACATGAACACTGAAGCTTTCTTT
many	TRBJ1-3	TRBV4-1	NA	CASSQGRGYSGNTIYF	TGCGCCAGCAGCCAAGGCAGGGGATACTCTGGAAACACCATATATTTT
many	TRBJ2-7	TRBV19	NA	CASGRRETSYEQYF	TGTGCCAGTGGCCGCAGGGAAACCTCCTACGAGCAGTACTTC
many	TRBJ2-5	TRBV14	TRBD2	CASSRASGWETQYF	TGTGCCAGCAGCCGGGCTAGCGGTTGGGAGACCCAGTACTTC
many	TRBJ2-2	TRBV5-1	TRBD1	CASSKGQGSTGELFF	TGCGCCAGCAGCAAGGGACAGGGGAGCACCGGGGAGCTGTTTTTT
many	TRBJ2-3	TRBV5-1	NA	CASSSRAGDTQYF	TGCGCCAGCAGTAGTAGGGCTGGAGATACGCAGTATTTT
NA	TRBJ2-1	TRBV7-9	NA	CASSLAGGREQFF	TGTGCCAGCAGCCTAGCCGGGGGCAGGGAGCAGTTCTTC
many	TRBJ2-1	TRBV24-1	NA	CATSDFMGKSGYNEQFF	TGTGCCACCAGTGATTTCATGGGGAAATCTGGCTACAATGAGCAGTTCTTC
NA	TRBJ2-1	TRBV30	NA	CAWETGISGNEQFF	TGTGCCTGGGAAACAGGGATCTCGGGAAATGAGCAGTTCTTC
few	TRBJ1-2	TRBV3-1	NA	CASSQLGLDYGYTF	TGTGCCAGCAGCCAACTGGGACTTGACTATGGCTACACCTTC
many	TRBJ2-3	TRBV3-1	NA	CASSYHSQGTQYF	TGTGCCAGCAGCTATCACTCACAAGGCACGCAGTATTTT
many	TRBJ2-3	TRBV5-1	TRBD2	CASSPRTSGGFIDTQYF	TGCGCCAGCAGCCCAAGGACTAGCGGGGGATTCATAGATACGCAGTATTTT
many	TRBJ1-2	TRBV7-2	TRBD1	CASSSRTGGRNYGYTF	TGTGCCAGCAGCTCGCGGACAGGGGGCCGTAACTATGGCTACACCTTC
many	TRBJ2-3	TRBV28	NA	CASSLRGSEDTQYF	TGTGCCAGCAGTTTAAGGGGATCTGAGGATACGCAGTATTTT
few	TRBJ2-3	TRBV5-1	NA	CATSRGDYTDTQYF	TGCGCCACCTCCAGGGGGGATTACACAGATACGCAGTATTTT
NA	TRBJ1-5	TRBV9	NA	CASSPIRYGGAQPQHF	TGTGCCAGCAGTCCAATAAGGTATGGGGGCGCTCAGCCCCAGCATTTT
many	TRBJ2-3	TRBV6-6	NA	CASRAGLGDTQYF	TGTGCCAGCAGGGCAGGCCTCGGAGATACGCAGTATTTT
many	TRBJ2-1	TRBV15	TRBD1	CATSRDGTGRLYNEQFF	TGTGCCACCAGCAGAGATGGGACAGGGAGATTGTACAATGAGCAGTTCTTC
many	TRBJ1-1	TRBV4-1	NA	CASSPMFPGQREDTEAFF	TGCGCCAGCAGCCCGATGTTCCCAGGGCAGCGGGAAGACACTGAAGCTTTCTTT
many	TRBJ2-5	TRBV7-2	NA	CASSLTREYQETQYF	TGTGCCAGCAGCTTAACCCGCGAGTACCAAGAGACCCAGTACTTC
many	TRBJ1-4	TRBV20-1	TRBD1	CSARMGQGLEKLFF	TGCAGTGCTAGGATGGGACAGGGCCTAGAAAAACTGTTTTTT
many	TRBJ1-1	TRBV4-3	NA	CASSQDWGGTEAFF	TGCGCCAGCAGCCAAGATTGGGGGGGAACTGAAGCTTTCTTT
few	TRBJ2-1	TRBV5-1	NA	CASSLGVLGRSYNEQFF	TGCGCCAGCAGCTTGGGGGTACTAGGGAGATCCTACAATGAGCAGTTCTTC
many	TRBJ1-1	TRBV13	NA	CASSLEGGTLEAFF	TGTGCCAGCAGCTTAGAGGGGGGAACTTTGGAAGCTTTCTTT
many	TRBJ1-5	TRBV20-1	NA	CSARDGVQQPQHF	TGCAGTGCTAGAGATGGGGTACAGCAGCCCCAGCATTTT
many	TRBJ2-7	TRBV13	TRBD2	CASSTGLSPYEQYF	TGTGCCAGCAGCACGGGACTATCCCCCTACGAGCAGTACTTC
few	TRBJ1-4	TRBV6-1	NA	CASSGGSFNEKLFF	TGTGCCAGCAGTGGAGGCAGCTTCAATGAAAAACTGTTTTTT